This T cell receptor (beta chain) derives from a study of blood T cell repertoires in COVID-19. The CDR3 loop spans 13 amino acids. V dropped 6 bases and J dropped 7; count of bases not matched to a gene: 7. The germline V gene encodes CDR1 SGHRS and CDR2 YFSETQ. As processed by the authors: From reference gene primer amplification, estimates of nucleated cell counts were derived. The protocol was immunoSEQ multiplex PCR, while the TCRdb copy is restricted to in-frame clones and leaves out a portion. The D gene and trimming were derived from the DNA, and the V and J assignments and clone size from that table. Among 270,000 or so clones, roughly 89% were seen once, and the ten largest hold 11%.

Source material: peripheral blood. V is TRBV5-1 and J is TRBJ2-4; TRBD1 matches at 7 bases. This clonotype originated in a woman in her 30s with COVID-19, enrolled during active disease. CDR3 coding DNA: TGCGCCAGCACTGAGACAGGGTCGAACATTCAGTACTTC. Translation gives CASTETGSNIQYF.